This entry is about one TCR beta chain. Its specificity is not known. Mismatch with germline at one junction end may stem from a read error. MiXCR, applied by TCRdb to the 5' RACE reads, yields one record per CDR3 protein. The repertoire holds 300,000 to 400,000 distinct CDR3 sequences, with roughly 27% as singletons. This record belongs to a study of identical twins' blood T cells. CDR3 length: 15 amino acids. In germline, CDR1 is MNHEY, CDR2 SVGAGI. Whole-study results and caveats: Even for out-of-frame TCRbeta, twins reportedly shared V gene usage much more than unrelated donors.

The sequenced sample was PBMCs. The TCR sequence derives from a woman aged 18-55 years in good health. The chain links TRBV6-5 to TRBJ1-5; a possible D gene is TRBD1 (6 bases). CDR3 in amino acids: CASSLGQPSSQPQHF. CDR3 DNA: TGTGCCAGCAGTCTGGGACAACCGAGCAGTCAGCCCCAGCATTTT.